What follows are 28 T cell receptor beta chains derived from one specimen sequenced in a study of blood T cell repertoires in COVID-19. Here immunoSEQ multiplex PCR was the method, and the copy in TCRdb shows in-frame clones only, minus some. Among 230,000 or so clones listed, approximately 80% were seen once. The sequenced material came from peripheral blood. All receptors come from a young man with active or convalescent COVID-19.

This clone was seen a few times. The chain employs TRBV5-8 and TRBJ2-7, with 11 nucleotides matching TRBD2. The germline gives CDR1 SGHTS, CDR2 YDEGEE. The CDR3 covers 15 residues. V trimming: 1 base; J trimming: 7 bases; junction bases outside the gene matches: 7. This CDR3 is CASSLLLAGGREQYF. In DNA, the CDR3 is TGTGCCAGCAGCTTGTTGTTAGCGGGAGGGAGGGAGCAGTACTTC.

The V and J genes are TRBV2 and TRBJ1-1; perhaps TRBD1 as D (5 bases). The CDR3 loop spans 15 amino acids. V gave up 1 base and J gave up 11 bases, with 20 bases separating them. Germline assignment: CDR1 SNHLY and CDR2 FYNNEI. This CDR3 reads CASSEEWGVLGWAFF. The DNA of the CDR3 is TGTGCCAGCAGTGAAGAGTGGGGGGTCCTGGGGTGGGCTTTCTTT.

The rearrangement links TRBV7-8 to TRBJ2-7; D remains ambiguous. The V gene's germline CDR1 is SGHVS and CDR2 FQNEAQ. The V and J ends lost 5 bases and 4 bases respectively, with 6 bases between them. The CDR3 sequence is 11 residues long. CDR3: CASSGQYEQYF. The CDR3 DNA sequence: TGTGCCAGCAGCGGGCAATACGAGCAGTACTTC.

This clone was seen only once. The chain joins TRBV4-1 to TRBJ1-2, with unresolved D. From germline, CDR1 is MGHRA and CDR2 YSYEKL. V lost 0 bases, J lost 0 bases, and 17 bases lay in between. CDR3 length equals 18 residues. The CDR3 bases are TGCGCCAGCAGCCAAGATATGAGAGGAGACCGTACTAACTATGGCTACACCTTC. Its translation is CASSQDMRGDRTNYGYTF.

The chain uses TRBV5-6 and TRBJ2-1; 9 bases align to TRBD2. CDR1 is SGHDT, CDR2 YYEEEE, per germline. The V segment lost 3 bases and the J segment 4 bases; nucleotides outside the gene matches: 14. CDR3 length: 18 amino acids. Here the CDR3 reads CASSSRRGGSGRYNEQFF. The DNA of the CDR3 is TGTGCCAGCAGCTCCCGCCGGGGGGGTAGCGGGAGATACAATGAGCAGTTCTTC.

V is TRBV6-6 and J is TRBJ2-2; TRBD2 matches 8 bases. Per germline, CDR1 MNHNY and CDR2 SVGAGI (reference sequence). J gave up 4 bases and V 5 bases, and 12 bases lay outside the gene matches. The CDR3 is 17 residues long. CDR3 loop: CASSPQVGLAGTGELFF. DNA of the CDR3: TGTGCCAGCAGTCCCCAGGTTGGGCTAGCGGGCACCGGGGAGCTGTTTTTT.

The genes are TRBV6-5 and TRBJ1-1; TRBD1 matches 7 bases. CDR1 is MNHEY and CDR2 is SVGAGI in the germline V gene. This CDR3 region has 14 residues. Trimming cost V 6 bases and J 5 bases; bases outside gene matches: 9. The CDR3 here is CASSPGDRATEAFF. The CDR3, as DNA: TGTGCCAGCAGCCCGGGGGACAGAGCGACTGAAGCTTTCTTT.

This clone was recorded once. The chain recombines TRBV7-2 with TRBJ2-4, with TRBD2 matching over 7 bases. This CDR3 contains 15 residues. J was trimmed by 2 bases and V by 5 bases; bases with no gene match: 6. The germline V gene encodes CDR1 SGHTA and CDR2 FQGNSA. The DNA for the CDR3 is TGTGCCAGCAGCCCGCCGCGGGGGACCAAAAACATTCAGTACTTC. Protein sequence: CASSPPRGTKNIQYF.

The chain has TRBV28 and TRBJ2-1; D perhaps matches TRBD1 (6 bases). V lost 3 bases and J lost 4, with 10 bases in between. The CDR3 runs 14 residues. Looked up from germline, CDR1 is MDHEN and CDR2 is SYDVKM. The CDR3 DNA is TGTGCCAGCAGTTTCAGGGGTTCTTACAATGAGCAGTTCTTC. Translation gives CASSFRGSYNEQFF.

V is TRBV4-2 and J is TRBJ1-5; no reliable D call. Germline CDR1 and CDR2: LGHNA and YNFKEQ. This CDR3 is built from 12 residues. The germline V and J ends were trimmed by 6 bases and 6 bases, with 9 bases remaining between them. CDR3 in DNA: TGTGCCAGCAGTCGGGTGGGTCAGCCCCAGCATTTT. Translation: CASSRVGQPQHF.

The J gene is TRBJ1-2, the V gene TRBV6-2 or TRBV6-3; D is ambiguous. In germline, CDR1 is MNHEY, CDR2 SVGEGT. This CDR3 spans 14 amino acids. Trimming took 5 bases from V and 0 from J, leaving 10 bases between them. The CDR3 region has the DNA TGTGCCAGCAGTCGACGGGAAGCTAACTATGGCTACACCTTC. Its protein product is CASSRREANYGYTF.

The chain's CDR3 is CASSSPTARPYEQYF. DNA of the CDR3: TGTGCCAGCAGTTCCCCAACGGCCAGGCCCTACGAGCAGTACTTC. This chain links TRBV28 with TRBJ2-7; no clear D. Germline CDR1 reads MDHEN; CDR2 reads SYDVKM. The CDR3 has 15 residues. Trimming left V 4 bases short and J 2 bases short, with 15 bases between.

The J gene is TRBJ2-7, the V gene TRBV7-6; 9 bases are shared with TRBD2. The CDR3 is made up of 16 amino acids. The V gene end was trimmed by 1 base and the J gene end by 1 base; junction bases not matched to a gene: 5. Germline CDR1 reads SGHVS; CDR2 reads FNYEAQ. The DNA of the CDR3 is TGTGCCAGCAGCTTAGATTCGCGGGGGGGTTCCTACGAGCAGTACTTC. Encoded protein: CASSLDSRGGSYEQYF.

This rearrangement joins TRBV9 to TRBJ1-1, with D possibly TRBD1 on 5 matching bases. Per the germline V gene, CDR1 is SGDLS and CDR2 is YYNGEE. CDR3 size: 14 residues. The V gene lost 4 bases and the J gene lost 4 bases, with 14 bases spanning the gap. Here the CDR3 DNA reads TGTGCCAGCAGCCCTCGGCGGGGGATCACTGAAGCTTTCTTT. It yields the protein CASSPRRGITEAFF.

This chain uses TRBV19 with TRBJ1-3; 7 bases map to TRBD1. Germline lookup yields CDR1 LNHDA and CDR2 SQIVND (reference sequence). Trimming at V came to 2 bases and at J to 2 bases, leaving 3 bases not matched to a gene. The CDR3 consists of 15 residues. CDR3 coding DNA: TGTGCCAGTAGTATACTCGGGACAGCTGGAAACACCATATATTTT. Translating gives CASSILGTAGNTIYF.

The rearrangement links TRBV9 to TRBJ2-2; a weak D match, TRBD1 (6 bases). The CDR3 has 17 amino acids. Germline CDR1 SGDLS, CDR2 YYNGEE. V was pared by 0 bases and J by 0 bases, with 12 bases between. The CDR3 reads CASSVARQETNTGELFF. The CDR3 DNA is TGTGCCAGCAGCGTAGCTCGACAGGAAACGAACACCGGGGAGCTGTTTTTT.

This clone appeared once. V and J are TRBV3-1 (or the pseudogene TRBV3-2) and TRBJ2-1, with 7 bases matching TRBD1. V shed 3 bases, J shed 6 bases, and the junction held 8 bases outside the gene matches. Per the germline V gene, CDR1 is LGHDT and CDR2 is YNNKEL (reference sequence). This CDR3 region has 15 residues. CDR3 sequence reads: CASSQSRGGLNEQFF. The CDR3 DNA reads TGTGCCAGCAGCCAGTCGAGAGGGGGCCTCAATGAGCAGTTCTTC.

This sequence joins TRBV18 and TRBJ1-5; TRBD1 matches at 10 bases. Germline CDR1 KGHSH, CDR2 LQKENI. The CDR3 has 15 amino acids. V shed 3 bases and J 6 bases; nucleotides not matched to a gene: 5. The CDR3 bases are TGTGCCAGCTCACCGAGCCGGGACAGGGGTCAGCCCCAGCATTTT. This translates into CASSPSRDRGQPQHF.

The chain has TRBV24-1 and TRBJ2-3; 8 positions agree with TRBD2. Trimming removed 3 bases from V and 5 bases from J; junction bases left unmatched: 6. Germline CDR1 is KGHDR and CDR2 is SFDVKD. The CDR3 length is 15 residues. This chain's CDR3 is CATSDREGVGDTQYF. CDR3 nucleotide sequence: TGTGCCACCAGTGATCGGGAGGGGGTAGGAGATACGCAGTATTTT.

The chain employs TRBV15 and TRBJ1-5; D gene unclear. CDR1 is LNHNV and CDR2 is YYDKDF in the germline V gene (reference sequence). This CDR3 is built from 14 residues. The V and J ends lost 0 bases and 4 bases respectively, with 7 bases between them. The CDR3 spells CATSRDFSNQPQHF. The CDR3 region has the DNA TGTGCCACCAGCAGAGATTTTTCGAATCAGCCCCAGCATTTT.

In its sample, this clone was seen a few times. The chain has TRBV5-8 and TRBJ2-1; TRBD2 matches at 7 bases. Germline CDR1 and CDR2: SGHTS and YDEGEE. V lost 4 bases to trimming and J lost 5 bases; unmatched junction nucleotides: 9. The CDR3 is made up of 15 amino acids. This chain's CDR3 is CASSDWRGLNNEQFF. The DNA for the CDR3 is TGTGCCAGCAGCGACTGGCGGGGACTAAACAATGAGCAGTTCTTC.

This chain joins TRBV6-5 and TRBJ1-4, with D possibly being TRBD1 (5 bases). The CDR3 loop spans 14 amino acids. Germline lookup yields CDR1 MNHEY and CDR2 SVGAGI. The ends were cut back, 7 bases at V and 0 bases at J, with 9 bases in the middle. The CDR3 spells CASIGHATNEKLFF. CDR3 bases: TGTGCCAGCATCGGACATGCAACTAATGAAAAACTGTTTTTT.

The chain links TRBV30 to TRBJ1-6, with 8 nucleotides matching TRBD1. V shed 1 base, J shed 7 bases, and the junction held 6 bases outside the gene matches. The CDR3 has 15 residues. Per the germline V gene, CDR1 is GTSNPN and CDR2 is SVGIG (reference sequence). Here the CDR3 reads CAWSARTGYNSPLHF. Written as DNA, the CDR3 is TGTGCCTGGAGTGCTCGGACAGGGTACAATTCACCCCTCCACTTT. Using reference TRBV30 and TRBJ1-6 for the parts outside the CDR3, the full variable domain is SQTIHQWPATLVQPVGSPLSLECTVEGTSNPNLYWYRQAAGRGLQLLFYSVGIGQISSEVPQNLSASRPQDRQFILSSKKLLLSDSGFYLCAWSARTGYNSPLHFGNGTRLTVT.

The chain links TRBV28 to TRBJ2-7, with TRBD1 matching over 10 bases. Germline-derived CDR1 and CDR2 are MDHEN and SYDVKM. The CDR3 loop spans 15 amino acids. V gave up 6 bases and J gave up 0 bases; unmatched junction bases: 5. The CDR3 here is CASRSDRGLSYEQYF. The CDR3 nucleotides read TGTGCCAGCAGATCCGACAGGGGGCTCTCCTACGAGCAGTACTTC.

V is TRBV5-6 and J is TRBJ1-5, with no clear D. The CDR3 extends over 13 amino acids. Trimming pared 4 bases from V and 3 bases from J, leaving 8 bases between. The germline V gene has CDR1 SGHDT and CDR2 YYEEEE. The CDR3 bases are TGTGCCAGCAGCCCCAGTCCCAATCAGCCCCAGCATTTT. This sequence encodes CASSPSPNQPQHF.

The V gene is TRBV30, the J gene TRBJ1-5; 8 bases fit TRBD1. The ends lost 1 base at V and 12 bases at J; junction bases unmatched: 2. CDR1 and CDR2 from the germline V gene are GTSNPN and SVGIG (reference sequence). This CDR3 comprises 11 residues. The CDR3 reads CAWSGTGGQHF. The CDR3 nucleotides read TGTGCCTGGAGTGGAACAGGGGGCCAGCATTTT.

The chain combines TRBV3-1 (or the pseudogene TRBV3-2) with TRBJ1-1; D is undetermined. With 1 base removed from V and 5 bases from J, the gap between germline ends came to 8 bases. Germline V gene sequence: CDR1 LGHDT, CDR2 YNNKEL (reference sequence). The CDR3 runs 13 residues. The CDR3 is CASSQGVSTEAFF. CDR3 nucleotide sequence: TGTGCCAGCAGCCAAGGAGTATCTACTGAAGCTTTCTTT.

The chain links TRBV27 to TRBJ2-3; the D gene is possibly TRBD2 (6 bases). The V end lost 5 bases, the J end lost 0 bases, and 12 bases lay between the germline ends. The length of the CDR3 is 15 residues. The germline gives CDR1 MNHEY, CDR2 SMNVEV (reference sequence). Here the CDR3 reads CASSHWGTSTDTQYF. The DNA for the CDR3 is TGTGCCAGCAGTCATTGGGGGACTAGCACAGATACGCAGTATTTT.